The 18 T cell receptor beta chains below all came from one sample that was sequenced in a study of T cell responses to AZD1222 COVID-19 vaccine. Only in-frame clones appear in the TCRdb table, and some are missing; sequencing was by immunoSEQ multiplex PCR. The table shows about 99,000 clones, with roughly 88% occurring only once. The sample in question was peripheral blood, obtained on day 0 of AZD1222 vaccination. The receptors originated from an adult in good health.

This rearrangement joins TRBV27 to TRBJ1-1; D is undetermined. CDR3 length: 14 amino acids. Trimming took 2 bases from V and 4 from J, leaving 11 bases between them. Germline V gene data show CDR1 as MNHEY and CDR2 as SMNVEV (reference sequence). The DNA of the CDR3 is TGTGCCAGCAGTTTAAAGAAGGTTTCCACTGAAGCTTTCTTT. Translation gives CASSLKKVSTEAFF.

The CDR3: CASSVEGGTSYHNEQFF. As DNA, the CDR3 is TGTGCCAGCAGCGTCGAAGGGGGGACTAGTTATCACAATGAGCAGTTCTTC. The chain has TRBV9 and TRBJ2-1; 8 bases align to TRBD2. Germline loops: CDR1 SGDLS, CDR2 YYNGEE. This CDR3 is 17 amino acids long. The ends lost 2 bases at V and 5 bases at J; junction bases unmatched: 12.

The gene calls are TRBV11-2 and TRBJ1-1, with a tentative D call TRBD1 (5 bases). The CDR3 is 13 residues long. The V gene's germline CDR1 is SGHAT and CDR2 FQNNGV. Deletions cut 4 bases from V and 6 bases from J, with 12 bases between. CDR3 bases: TGTGCCAGCAGCTCCCCCGGGGGACCTGAAGCTTTCTTT. Translated, it gives CASSSPGGPEAFF.

The chain employs TRBV7-9 and TRBJ1-4, with D unresolved. The CDR3 covers 15 residues. Trimming cost V 5 bases and J 0 bases, with 10 bases left between them. Germline CDR1 and CDR2: SEHNR and FQNEAQ (reference sequence). DNA of the CDR3: TGTGCCAGCAGCCTCGACGGAACAACTAATGAAAAACTGTTTTTT. This encodes CASSLDGTTNEKLFF.

The sample holds one count of this clone. The chain links TRBV28 to TRBJ1-5, with no clear D. The germline V gene has CDR1 MDHEN and CDR2 SYDVKM. The CDR3 is 14 residues long. The germline V and J ends were trimmed by 7 bases and 5 bases, with 15 bases remaining between them. CDR3 DNA: TGTGCCAGCAAACCCGGACGGCGGGATCAGCCCCAGCATTTT. It translates to CASKPGRRDQPQHF.

The chain has TRBV9 and TRBJ2-1, with D perhaps TRBD2 (6 bases). V lost 4 bases, J lost 5 bases, and 16 bases lay in between. The germline V gene encodes CDR1 SGDLS and CDR2 YYNGEE. The CDR3 is 15 amino acids. The CDR3 DNA sequence: TGTGCCAGCAGCTCCGAGGGCGGGGTTAACAATGAGCAGTTCTTC. Residues: CASSSEGGVNNEQFF.

The chain employs TRBV2 and TRBJ1-1; tentative D call: TRBD1 (5 bases). Germline values: CDR1 SNHLY, CDR2 FYNNEI. This CDR3 comprises 13 residues. V lost 7 bases, J lost 4 bases, and 13 bases lay in between. Here the CDR3 reads CASTSREGTEAFF. Written as DNA, the CDR3 is TGTGCCAGCACAAGCAGGGAGGGCACTGAAGCTTTCTTT.

The chain joins TRBV18 to TRBJ2-1; 7 bases are shared with TRBD1. After removal of 4 bases from V and 15 bases from J, the junction contained 6 bases not matched to a gene. There are 11 residues in the CDR3. CDR1 KGHSH and CDR2 LQKENI come from the germline V gene. CDR3 coding DNA: TGTGCCAGCTCACTGAGGGGGCTTCTGTTCTTC. Amino acids: CASSLRGLLFF.

This rearrangement joins TRBV10-2 to TRBJ2-7, with 7 bases aligning to TRBD1. The CDR3 contains 14 residues. V was clipped by 7 bases and J by 5 bases; unmatched bases: 11. Per the germline V gene, CDR1 is WSHSY and CDR2 is SAAADI. The DNA of the CDR3 is TGCGCCAGCACCAGGGGACAGCCCTCTAACGAGCAGTACTTC. Protein product: CASTRGQPSNEQYF.

The rearrangement links TRBV5-1 to TRBJ2-2; D ambiguous. CDR1 is SGHRS and CDR2 is YFSETQ in the germline V gene. The CDR3 covers 14 residues. With 1 base removed from V and 8 bases from J, the gap between germline ends came to 12 bases. CDR3 protein: CASSLRQAMGELFF. The CDR3 DNA follows: TGCGCCAGCAGCTTGAGGCAGGCCATGGGGGAGCTGTTTTTT.

The chain is built from TRBV6-5 and TRBJ1-1, with a possible D match to TRBD1 (6 bases). Looked up from germline, CDR1 is MNHEY and CDR2 is SVGAGI. V lost 7 bases and J 2 bases, leaving 11 bases between the germline ends. The CDR3 consists of 13 residues. The CDR3 here is CASTGTPNTEAFF. CDR3 nucleotides: TGTGCCAGCACGGGGACACCCAACACTGAAGCTTTCTTT.

The V gene is TRBV5-8, the J gene TRBJ1-1; 7 nucleotides line up with TRBD1. The CDR3 is 16 amino acids. V shed 4 bases and J 6 bases; nucleotides not matched to a gene: 15. The germline gives CDR1 SGHTS, CDR2 YDEGEE. In nucleotides, the CDR3 is TGTGCCAGCAGCCAACCCACACAGGGGAAAGGCGCTGAAGCTTTCTTT. As protein: CASSQPTQGKGAEAFF.

This chain links TRBV5-1 with TRBJ1-4; D call uncertain. The V end lost 2 bases, the J end lost 4 bases, and 9 bases lay between the germline ends. CDR3 length equals 14 residues. The V gene's germline CDR1 is SGHRS and CDR2 YFSETQ. The CDR3 DNA is TGCGCCAGCAGCTTAGGACTAAATAATGAAAAACTGTTTTTT. The encoded protein is CASSLGLNNEKLFF.

This clone is a singleton in its sample. The V gene is TRBV6-5, the J gene TRBJ1-2, with a weak D call TRBD1 (5 bases). Trimming shortened V by 2 bases and J by 0 bases, and 13 bases separated the two germline ends. Per the germline V gene, CDR1 is MNHEY and CDR2 is SVGAGI. The CDR3 length is 16 residues. The CDR3 spells CASSYTGAASNYGYTF. The CDR3 nucleotides are TGTGCCAGCAGTTACACCGGGGCAGCGTCTAACTATGGCTACACCTTC.

The chain recombines TRBV5-4 with TRBJ1-1; D ambiguous. Germline V gene data show CDR1 as SGHNT and CDR2 as YYREEE (reference sequence). The CDR3 is 13 amino acids. Trimming took off 0 bases at V and 7 bases at J, with 10 bases between the two ends. The CDR3 DNA reads as TGTGCCAGCAGCTTGGGAGGGTCTGATGAAGCTTTCTTT. This codes for CASSLGGSDEAFF.

The J gene is TRBJ1-1, the V gene TRBV19; TRBD1 matches at 7 bases. CDR3 length: 14 amino acids. The junction had 8 bases not matched to a gene; V was cut back by 5 bases and J by 5 bases. The V gene's germline CDR1 is LNHDA and CDR2 SQIVND (reference sequence). CDR3 protein: CASSPRQGWTEAFF. The CDR3 region has the DNA TGTGCCAGTAGTCCCCGACAGGGATGGACTGAAGCTTTCTTT.

V and J are TRBV19 and TRBJ1-2; D call uncertain. The length of the CDR3 is 17 residues. Germline CDR1 reads LNHDA; CDR2 reads SQIVND (reference sequence). V was cut by 6 bases and J by 8 bases, with 28 bases left in between. CDR3 sequence: CASSRPPRDLYASGYTF. DNA of the CDR3: TGTGCCAGTAGCAGACCTCCTCGGGATCTTTATGCTAGCGGCTACACCTTC.

This rearrangement joins TRBV10-1 to TRBJ1-1; 7 bases map to TRBD1. The germline CDR1 and CDR2 sequences are WNHNN and SYGVQD (reference sequence). CDR3 length: 13 amino acids. Germline trimming cut 3 bases from V and 9 bases from J; bases unmatched to any gene: 7. CDR3 bases: TGCGCCAGCAGTGAAGGAGACAGGGAGAAAGCTTTCTTT. The encoded protein is CASSEGDREKAFF.